The 30 T cell receptor beta chains given below trace back to one sample, sequenced in a study of T cell changes during pregnancy in multiple sclerosis. The table came from immunoSEQ multiplex PCR; TCRdb's copy has only in-frame clones and leaves some out. The sample consists of around 69,000 clones, approximately 90% of them appearing once. The sequencing used peripheral blood, collected in the third trimester of pregnancy. The receptor set was obtained from a female donor with multiple sclerosis, enrolled in a pregnancy study.

This chain connects TRBV12-5 to TRBJ2-1; TRBD2 might be the D (6 bases). V lost 5 bases and J 5 bases, leaving 25 bases between the germline ends. Germline V CDR1 and CDR2: LGHNT, FRNRAP. The CDR3 length is 18 residues. The CDR3 loop reads CASGVAVGFGGRDNEQFF. In DNA, the CDR3 is TGTGCTAGTGGTGTGGCGGTAGGGTTCGGGGGACGGGACAATGAGCAGTTCTTC.

The chain uses TRBV25-1 and TRBJ2-7; 7 bases match TRBD2. Germline V gene sequence: CDR1 MGHDK, CDR2 SYGVNS. Trimming removed 4 bases from V and 2 bases from J; junction bases left unmatched: 5. The CDR3 runs to 14 residues. As DNA, the CDR3 is TGTGCCAGCAGTGCATTGGGGGGGACCTACGAGCAGTACTTC. Translating gives CASSALGGTYEQYF.

V and J are TRBV5-1 and TRBJ1-4; D gene uncertain. Trimming took 4 bases from V and 5 from J, leaving 18 bases between them. The CDR3 totals 16 residues. Germline V CDR1 and CDR2: SGHRS, YFSETQ. CDR3 sequence: CASSGGTAPLNEKLFF. DNA of the CDR3: TGCGCCAGCAGCGGCGGAACCGCCCCATTAAATGAAAAACTGTTTTTT.

This rearrangement joins TRBV28 to TRBJ1-5, with D maybe TRBD1 (5 bases). This CDR3 region has 14 residues. Trimming pared 3 bases from V and 5 bases from J, leaving 11 bases between. CDR1 is MDHEN and CDR2 is SYDVKM in the germline V gene. CDR3 residues: CASSFGGLYQPQHF. The DNA of the CDR3 is TGTGCCAGCAGTTTCGGGGGGTTGTATCAGCCCCAGCATTTT.

The table lists this clone with a count of one. This chain connects TRBV2 to TRBJ2-3, with 7 nucleotides matching TRBD1. The CDR3 length is 12 residues. Germline V CDR1 and CDR2: SNHLY, FYNNEI. J gave up 5 bases and V 5 bases, and 1 base lay outside the gene matches. The CDR3 DNA reads TGTGCCAGCAGTAACAGGGGAGATACGCAGTATTTT. Its translation: CASSNRGDTQYF.

CDR3 in DNA: TGTGCCAGCAGCCCGCGACAGGGGGCAGGTCAGCCCCAGCATTTT. Its protein product is CASSPRQGAGQPQHF. V usage is TRBV7-2 and J usage is TRBJ1-5; 10 bases match TRBD1. Trimming at V came to 5 bases and at J to 6 bases, leaving 7 bases not matched to a gene. Germline V gene sequence: CDR1 SGHTA, CDR2 FQGNSA. The CDR3 has 15 amino acids.

The rearrangement links TRBV19 to TRBJ2-1; possible D gene TRBD2, 5 bases. CDR3 length: 13 residues. Germline values: CDR1 LNHDA, CDR2 SQIVND (reference sequence). Trimming removed 3 bases from V and 14 bases from J, with 17 bases in between. CDR3 region: CASSISTLGFKFF. The CDR3 DNA is TGTGCCAGTAGTATCTCCACACTAGGTTTTAAGTTCTTC. Based on the CDR3 plus reference TRBV19 and TRBJ2-1, the full variable domain is DGGITQSPKYLFRKEGQNVTLSCEQNLNHDAMYWYRQDPGQGLRLIYYSQIVNDFQKGDIAEGYSVSREKKESFPLTVTSAQKNPTAFYLCASSISTLGFKFFGPGTRLTVL.

The rearrangement uses TRBV7-6 and TRBJ2-3, with 11 bases fitting TRBD2. J lost 5 bases, V lost 0 bases, and 7 bases had no gene match. CDR3 length equals 17 residues. Germline V lookup: CDR1 SGHVS, CDR2 FNYEAQ. The DNA for the CDR3 is TGTGCCAGCAGCTTAGCCCATAGCGGGGGGGCGAAAGATACGCAGTATTTT. Amino acid sequence: CASSLAHSGGAKDTQYF.

This clone came up once. The chain carries TRBV5-1 and TRBJ2-4; D remains ambiguous. In germline, CDR1 is SGHRS, CDR2 YFSETQ. With 0 bases removed from V and 5 bases from J, the gap between germline ends came to 6 bases. The CDR3 runs to 13 residues. The CDR3 reads CASSLGAENIQYF. CDR3 coding DNA: TGCGCCAGCAGCTTGGGAGCTGAAAACATTCAGTACTTC. Together with reference TRBV5-1 and TRBJ2-4, the CDR3 gives the full variable domain: KAGVTQTPRYLIKTRGQQVTLSCSPISGHRSVSWYQQTPGQGLQFLFEYFSETQRNKGNFPGRFSGRQFSNSRSEMNVSTLELGDSALYLCASSLGAENIQYFGAGTRLSVL.

V and J are TRBV2 and TRBJ1-2, with a possible D match to TRBD1 (6 bases). The CDR3 length is 13 residues. The germline gives CDR1 SNHLY, CDR2 FYNNEI. As DNA, the CDR3 is TGTGCTACCCCTCCCTACAGGGAGAATGGCTACACCTTC. This translates into CATPPYRENGYTF.

The rearrangement joins TRBV5-1 to TRBJ1-2; no definite D call. Germline CDR1 is SGHRS and CDR2 is YFSETQ. The ends were cut back, 4 bases at V and 9 bases at J, with 19 bases in the middle. The CDR3 runs 14 residues. CDR3 residues: CASSLGGGQWSYTF. The CDR3 DNA follows: TGCGCCAGCAGCCTCGGTGGTGGGCAGTGGAGCTACACCTTC.

The chain is built from TRBV10-1 and TRBJ2-2; TRBD2 matches 8 bases. This CDR3 is 15 amino acids long. Trimming cost V 3 bases and J 6 bases; bases outside gene matches: 6. Per germline, CDR1 WNHNN and CDR2 SYGVQD (reference sequence). Here the CDR3 DNA reads TGCGCCAGCAGTGATTATAGCGGGGCTCCCGGGGAGCTGTTTTTT. Its translation is CASSDYSGAPGELFF.

This rearrangement joins TRBV2 to TRBJ1-1; D ambiguous. The V and J ends lost 4 bases and 8 bases respectively, with 5 bases between them. The CDR3 runs 10 residues. Germline CDR1 is SNHLY and CDR2 is FYNNEI. CDR3 region: CASSAVEAFF. CDR3 DNA: TGTGCCAGCAGTGCAGTGGAAGCTTTCTTT.

J is TRBJ2-2 and V is TRBV7-2, with 12 bases aligning to TRBD2. Trimming took 2 bases from V and 5 from J; bases not matched to a gene: 3. The germline V gene encodes CDR1 SGHTA and CDR2 FQGNSA. The CDR3 contains 16 residues. The CDR3 loop reads CASSLKGLAGTGELFF. The CDR3 DNA follows: TGTGCCAGCAGCTTAAAGGGACTAGCGGGTACCGGGGAGCTGTTTTTT. Full variable domain (remainder filled in from reference TRBV7-2 and TRBJ2-2): GAGVSQSPSNKVTEKGKDVELRCDPISGHTALYWYRQSLGQGLEFLIYFQGNSAPDKSGLPSDRFSAERTGGSVSTLTIQRTQQEDSAVYLCASSLKGLAGTGELFFGEGSRLTVL.

The chain recombines TRBV5-4 with TRBJ2-5; weak D call: TRBD2 (7 bases). V was pared by 1 base and J by 5 bases, with 15 bases between. The CDR3 is 15 amino acids. The germline gives CDR1 SGHNT, CDR2 YYREEE (reference sequence). CDR3 sequence: CASSLNGGRAETQYF. CDR3 bases: TGTGCCAGCAGCTTGAACGGGGGGCGCGCGGAGACCCAGTACTTC. The whole variable domain, remainder taken from reference TRBV5-4 and TRBJ2-5, is ETGVTQSPTHLIKTRGQQVTLRCSSQSGHNTVSWYQQALGQGPQFIFQYYREEENGRGNFPPRFSGLQFPNYSSELNVNALELDDSALYLCASSLNGGRAETQYFGPGTRLLVL.

This sequence joins TRBV6-5 and TRBJ2-5, with D possibly being TRBD2 (5 bases). The germline V and J ends were trimmed by 2 bases and 1 base, with 11 bases remaining between them. Germline CDR1 MNHEY, CDR2 SVGAGI. CDR3 size: 15 residues. The CDR3 coding sequence is TGTGCCAGCAGTTACCTCCGGGGTTCCCAAGAGACCCAGTACTTC. Protein: CASSYLRGSQETQYF.

This clone has just one count. V is TRBV10-3 and J is TRBJ2-1; a weak D match, TRBD2 (6 bases). CDR1 is ENHRY, CDR2 SYGVKD, per germline. Trimming stripped 3 bases from V and 9 bases from J, with 15 bases between. This CDR3 has 14 amino acids. The CDR3 region is CAISDVGRSGEQFF. CDR3 sequence (DNA): TGTGCCATCAGTGATGTGGGGAGGTCTGGTGAGCAGTTCTTC.

The V and J genes are TRBV6-1 and TRBJ1-4; D ambiguous. V lost 5 bases, J lost 5 bases, and 15 bases lay in between. In germline, CDR1 is MNHNS, CDR2 SASEGT. The CDR3 runs 15 residues. CDR3 protein: CASSWWASRNEKLFF. DNA for the CDR3: TGTGCCAGCAGTTGGTGGGCCAGCCGAAATGAAAAACTGTTTTTT.

The chain uses TRBV7-9 and TRBJ1-4; TRBD1 matches at 7 bases. The CDR3 consists of 19 residues. The V gene end was trimmed by 4 bases and the J gene end by 0 bases; junction bases not matched to a gene: 14. The germline CDR1 and CDR2 sequences are SEHNR and FQNEAQ (reference sequence). CDR3 protein: CASSSGTVHPPATNEKLFF. The CDR3 DNA reads TGTGCCAGCAGCTCCGGGACAGTACACCCCCCTGCAACTAATGAAAAACTGTTTTTT.

The chain joins TRBV19 to TRBJ1-2; 8 positions match TRBD1. With V trimmed by 4 bases and J by 4 bases, 2 bases remained unmatched. Germline V gene lookup returns CDR1 LNHDA and CDR2 SQIVND (reference sequence). CDR3 size: 13 residues. CDR3 residues: CASSNGQGYGYTF. Written as DNA, the CDR3 is TGTGCCAGTAGTAATGGACAGGGCTATGGCTACACCTTC.

This CDR3 reads CASRTLSGGRSTEAFF. CDR3 DNA sequence: TGTGCCAGCAGGACCCTCTCGGGGGGGCGCAGCACTGAAGCTTTCTTT. V gene TRBV28 combines with J gene TRBJ1-1; D might be TRBD1 (6 bases). Trimming removed 6 bases from V and 4 bases from J, with 21 bases in between. The CDR3 has 16 amino acids. The germline V gene has CDR1 MDHEN and CDR2 SYDVKM.

The chain is built from TRBV7-2 and TRBJ1-1; 10 bases are shared with TRBD1. The trim removed 5 bases at V and 3 bases at J, leaving 6 bases unmatched. The CDR3 spans 15 residues. Germline values: CDR1 SGHTA, CDR2 FQGNSA. CDR3 sequence reads: CASSPWTGGDTEAFF. The CDR3 region has the DNA TGTGCCAGCAGCCCGTGGACAGGGGGGGACACTGAAGCTTTCTTT.

The chain joins TRBV5-1 to TRBJ1-2, with D perhaps matching TRBD1 (6 bases). The V end was cut by 2 bases, the J end by 2 bases, with 10 bases between. This CDR3 spans 14 amino acids. From germline, CDR1 is SGHRS and CDR2 YFSETQ. The CDR3 protein is CASSLGGENYGYTF. CDR3 DNA sequence: TGCGCCAGCAGCTTAGGGGGGGAGAACTATGGCTACACCTTC.

The chain has TRBV5-1 and TRBJ2-4; 8 bases fit TRBD2. This CDR3 region has 15 residues. Germline trimming cut 2 bases from V and 1 base from J; bases unmatched to any gene: 2. Per germline, CDR1 SGHRS and CDR2 YFSETQ. The CDR3 sequence is CASSFGGGAKNIQYF. As DNA, the CDR3 is TGCGCCAGCAGCTTCGGCGGGGGGGCCAAAAACATTCAGTACTTC.

The V call is TRBV7-3, the J call TRBJ2-6; a possible D gene is TRBD1 (6 bases). The CDR3 contains 18 residues. Per the germline V gene, CDR1 is SGHTA and CDR2 is FQGTGA. V was shortened by 5 bases and J by 0 bases, with 17 bases between the two germline ends. The DNA for the CDR3 is TGTGCCAGCAGCCTTTTTACAGGGCTAGTCTCTGGGGCCAACGTCCTGACTTTC. Amino acids: CASSLFTGLVSGANVLTF.

The CDR3 DNA sequence: TGTGCCGGCCGGGACAGGTATGACACTGAAGCTTTCTTT. It specifies CAGRDRYDTEAFF. The V call is TRBV2, the J call TRBJ1-1, with 8 bases that match TRBD1. V lost 11 bases, J lost 3 bases, and 8 bases stayed unmatched. The CDR3 covers 13 residues. Germline V gene data show CDR1 as SNHLY and CDR2 as FYNNEI.

V and J are TRBV5-4 and TRBJ1-2; a weak D match, TRBD1 (5 bases). CDR3 size: 14 residues. V was cut by 4 bases and J by 3 bases, with 13 bases left in between. Germline V gene data show CDR1 as SGHNT and CDR2 as YYREEE (reference sequence). The CDR3 DNA sequence: TGTGCCAGCAGCCTTTCCGGGGGGGACTATGGCTACACCTTC. Translated: CASSLSGGDYGYTF.

The rearrangement joins TRBV5-6 to TRBJ1-3, with 9 positions matching TRBD1. CDR1 is SGHDT and CDR2 is YYEEEE in the germline V gene. Trimming removed 3 bases from V and 0 bases from J; junction bases left unmatched: 4. CDR3 length: 16 residues. DNA of the CDR3: TGTGCCAGCAGCTCGGGACAGGGCAACTCTGGAAACACCATATATTTT. Its translation is CASSSGQGNSGNTIYF.

This sequence joins TRBV6-1 and TRBJ2-7; D is perhaps TRBD2 (6 bases). The V end was cut by 8 bases, the J end by 3 bases, with 11 bases between. Germline V gives CDR1 MNHNS, CDR2 SASEGT. The CDR3 is made up of 12 amino acids. The CDR3 protein is CASGGRYYEQYF. The CDR3 DNA reads as TGTGCCAGCGGAGGGAGGTACTACGAGCAGTACTTC.

The rearrangement joins TRBV5-8 to TRBJ2-7, with a weak D call TRBD1 (5 bases). Between the trimmed V and J ends, which lost 2 bases and 2 bases, there was a span of 14 bases. Germline lookup yields CDR1 SGHTS and CDR2 YDEGEE. The CDR3 runs to 15 residues. The chain's CDR3 is CASSFETGRAYEQYF. The CDR3 bases are TGTGCCAGCAGCTTTGAAACGGGCAGGGCCTACGAGCAGTACTTC.